The 17 T cell receptor beta chains reported below all come from one sample, sequenced in a study of cytomegalovirus exposure and HLA in healthy donors. The PCR contained 60 Vbeta and 13 Jbeta primers. Method: immunoSEQ multiplex PCR; TCRdb's copy keeps in-frame clones and lacks some. Among around 95,000 clones listed, over 80% were seen once. The source material was PBMCs. These receptors all stem from a female donor in good health and CMV-seropositive.

The chain employs TRBV5-1 and TRBJ1-1, with D tentatively TRBD1 (6 bases). The CDR3 consists of 14 residues. V gave up 2 bases and J gave up 8 bases, with 16 bases separating them. The germline V gene encodes CDR1 SGHRS and CDR2 YFSETQ. The CDR3 protein is CASSFSTGSSEAFF. CDR3 nucleotides: TGCGCCAGCAGCTTCAGCACAGGGAGTAGCGAAGCTTTCTTT.

The chain employs TRBV9 and TRBJ2-1; 9 nucleotides match TRBD2. Germline values: CDR1 SGDLS, CDR2 YYNGEE. The CDR3 totals 16 residues. The J segment lost 3 bases and the V segment lost 0 bases, leaving 4 bases of the junction unmatched. The CDR3 loop is CASSVGGGEVYNEQFF. In nucleotides, the CDR3 is TGTGCCAGCAGCGTAGGCGGGGGGGAGGTCTACAATGAGCAGTTCTTC.

This clone has more than one count but fewer than ten. V usage is TRBV14 and J usage is TRBJ1-1, with unresolved D. This CDR3 spans 14 amino acids. V dropped 1 base and J dropped 1 base, with 7 bases sitting between them. Looked up from germline, CDR1 is SGHDN and CDR2 is FVKESK. In DNA, the CDR3 is TGTGCCAGCAGCCAAGTTGTCGGGAACACTGAAGCTTTCTTT. This translates into CASSQVVGNTEAFF.

The V and J genes are TRBV6-4 and TRBJ1-1, with D maybe TRBD1 (5 bases). Trimming removed 4 bases at V and 1 base at J, with 10 bases between. The CDR3 is 14 amino acids. Germline loops: CDR1 MRHNA, CDR2 SNTAGT. The CDR3 coding sequence is TGTGCCAGCAGTGCAGGGCGGGGGAACACTGAAGCTTTCTTT. This sequence encodes CASSAGRGNTEAFF.

The table lists this clone with a count of one. This chain connects TRBV29-1 to TRBJ2-1; D is perhaps TRBD2 (6 bases). Germline-derived CDR1 and CDR2 are SQVTM and ANQGSEA. Trimming shortened V by 4 bases and J by 4 bases, and 14 bases separated the two germline ends. The CDR3 consists of 14 residues. The CDR3 coding sequence is TGCAGCGTTGTGGGCGGGGCATTATACAATGAGCAGTTCTTC. Amino acid sequence: CSVVGGALYNEQFF.

The gene calls are TRBV5-6 and TRBJ1-1; D not certain. This CDR3 is built from 13 residues. The ends were cut back, 2 bases at V and 4 bases at J, with 9 bases in the middle. Germline CDR1 reads SGHDT; CDR2 reads YYEEEE. CDR3 sequence reads: CASSFTGGTEAFF. In DNA form, the CDR3 reads TGTGCCAGCAGCTTTACCGGCGGCACTGAAGCTTTCTTT.

The rearrangement joins TRBV19 to TRBJ1-1, with TRBD1 as a possible D gene (5 bases). The V end lost 7 bases, the J end lost 8 bases, and 17 bases lay between the germline ends. Germline lookup yields CDR1 LNHDA and CDR2 SQIVND (reference sequence). The CDR3 consists of 13 residues. The CDR3 sequence is CASIPGYRREAFF. The CDR3 nucleotides are TGTGCCAGTATCCCCGGGTACAGGCGCGAAGCTTTCTTT. Filled out from reference TRBV19 and TRBJ1-1, the complete variable domain reads DGGITQSPKYLFRKEGQNVTLSCEQNLNHDAMYWYRQDPGQGLRLIYYSQIVNDFQKGDIAEGYSVSREKKESFPLTVTSAQKNPTAFYLCASIPGYRREAFFGQGTRLTVV.

The rearrangement joins TRBV7-3 to TRBJ2-3, with a possible D match to TRBD1 (6 bases). Trimming pared 3 bases from V and 0 bases from J, leaving 7 bases between. Germline values: CDR1 SGHTA, CDR2 FQGTGA. CDR3 length: 14 amino acids. Written as DNA, the CDR3 is TGTGCCAGCAGCTTGGGGGCTAGCACAGATACGCAGTATTTT. Translation gives CASSLGASTDTQYF.

The V gene is TRBV7-2, the J gene TRBJ2-2; the match to TRBD1 covers 8 bases. The CDR3 consists of 15 residues. V dropped 5 bases and J dropped 0; count of bases not matched to a gene: 2. CDR1 and CDR2 (germline): SGHTA, FQGNSA. The chain's CDR3 is CASSQDRANTGELFF. The CDR3 DNA reads TGTGCCAGCAGCCAGGACAGGGCGAACACCGGGGAGCTGTTTTTT.

The chain combines TRBV19 with TRBJ1-1; TRBD1 is a possible D gene (6 bases). Trimming left V 5 bases short and J 4 bases short, with 17 bases between. Per germline, CDR1 LNHDA and CDR2 SQIVND (reference sequence). This CDR3 is built from 15 residues. The CDR3 region has the DNA TGTGCCAGTAGTCCTTCTGACAGGACACTCACTGAAGCTTTCTTT. Amino acid sequence: CASSPSDRTLTEAFF. Filled out from reference TRBV19 and TRBJ1-1, the complete variable domain reads DGGITQSPKYLFRKEGQNVTLSCEQNLNHDAMYWYRQDPGQGLRLIYYSQIVNDFQKGDIAEGYSVSREKKESFPLTVTSAQKNPTAFYLCASSPSDRTLTEAFFGQGTRLTVV.

The rearrangement joins TRBV6-5 to TRBJ1-2, with 8 bases that match TRBD1. In germline, CDR1 is MNHEY, CDR2 SVGAGI. The CDR3 length is 15 residues. V dropped 6 bases and J dropped 2; count of bases not matched to a gene: 8. CDR3 residues: CASSRGGQANYGYTF. For the CDR3, the DNA is TGTGCCAGCAGCCGCGGGGGACAGGCGAACTATGGCTACACCTTC.

The rearrangement uses TRBV28 and TRBJ1-2, with D possibly matching TRBD1 (5 bases). The V gene lost 2 bases and the J gene lost 3 bases, with 7 bases spanning the gap. In germline, CDR1 is MDHEN, CDR2 SYDVKM. CDR3 length: 13 residues. In DNA, the CDR3 is TGTGCCAGCAGTTTACCAGGGCACTATGGCTACACCTTC. Translating gives CASSLPGHYGYTF.

The V gene is TRBV6-5, the J gene TRBJ1-1; no reliable D call. Germline CDR1 MNHEY, CDR2 SVGAGI. The V end was cut by 0 bases, the J end by 6 bases, with 14 bases between. The CDR3 is made up of 15 amino acids. CDR3 region: CASSYSVRLGAEAFF. The CDR3 nucleotides read TGTGCCAGCAGTTACTCGGTCAGGTTAGGCGCTGAAGCTTTCTTT.

This chain connects TRBV27 to TRBJ2-7; D gene uncertain. This CDR3 comprises 14 residues. Germline CDR1 is MNHEY and CDR2 is SMNVEV (reference sequence). The V end was cut by 1 base, the J end by 1 base, with 8 bases between. CDR3 residues: CASSLYASSYEQYF. Here the CDR3 DNA reads TGTGCCAGCAGTTTATACGCCAGTTCCTACGAGCAGTACTTC.

The V and J genes are TRBV6-1 and TRBJ2-7; 8 bases line up with TRBD2. Germline V lookup: CDR1 MNHNS, CDR2 SASEGT. Losses at the gene ends were 3 bases for V and 3 bases for J; bases not matched to a gene: 7. CDR3 length: 15 amino acids. CDR3 nucleotide sequence: TGTGCCAGCAGTGAGGAGGGACTAGGGGTCTACGAGCAGTACTTC. Its translation: CASSEEGLGVYEQYF.

The chain employs TRBV19 and TRBJ1-5, with TRBD1 matching 7 bases. The CDR3 length is 15 residues. The junction had 9 bases not matched to a gene; V was cut back by 9 bases and J by 1 base. The germline V gene has CDR1 LNHDA and CDR2 SQIVND (reference sequence). CDR3 residues: CASRRTGLSNQPQHF. Here the CDR3 DNA reads TGTGCCAGCAGAAGGACAGGATTGAGCAATCAGCCCCAGCATTTT.

This clone is a singleton in its sample. V is TRBV7-2 and J is TRBJ2-3; 12 bases agree with TRBD2. Germline V gene sequence: CDR1 SGHTA, CDR2 FQGNSA. CDR3 length: 17 amino acids. Trimming at V came to 1 base and at J to 2 bases, leaving 4 bases not matched to a gene. CDR3 DNA: TGTGCCAGCAGCTTAGTTGGACTAGCGGGGATCACAGATACGCAGTATTTT. Residues: CASSLVGLAGITDTQYF.